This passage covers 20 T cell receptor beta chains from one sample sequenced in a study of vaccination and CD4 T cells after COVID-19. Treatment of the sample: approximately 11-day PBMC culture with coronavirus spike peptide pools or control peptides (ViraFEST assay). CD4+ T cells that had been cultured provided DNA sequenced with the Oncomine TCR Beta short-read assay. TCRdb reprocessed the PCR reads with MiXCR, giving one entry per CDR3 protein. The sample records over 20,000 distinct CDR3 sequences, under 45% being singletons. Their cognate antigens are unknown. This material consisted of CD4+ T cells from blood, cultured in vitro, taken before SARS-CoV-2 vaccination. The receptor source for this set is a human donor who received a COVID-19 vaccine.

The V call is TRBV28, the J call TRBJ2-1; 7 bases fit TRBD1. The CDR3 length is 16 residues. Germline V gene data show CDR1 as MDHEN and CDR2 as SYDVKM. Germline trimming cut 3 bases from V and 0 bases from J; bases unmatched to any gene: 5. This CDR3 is CASSLSGQSSYNEQFF. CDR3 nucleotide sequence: TGTGCCAGCAGTTTGTCGGGACAGAGCTCCTACAATGAGCAGTTCTTC.

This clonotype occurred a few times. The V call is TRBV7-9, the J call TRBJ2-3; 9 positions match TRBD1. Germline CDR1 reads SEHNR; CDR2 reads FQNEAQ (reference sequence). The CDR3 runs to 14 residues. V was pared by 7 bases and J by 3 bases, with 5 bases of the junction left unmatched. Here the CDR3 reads CASIGDRETDTQYF. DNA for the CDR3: TGTGCCAGCATCGGGGACAGGGAAACAGATACGCAGTATTTT. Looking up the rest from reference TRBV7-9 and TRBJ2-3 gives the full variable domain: DTGVSQNPRHKITKRGQNVTFRCDPISEHNRLYWYRQTLGQGPEFLTYFQNEAQLEKSRLLSDRFSAERPKGSFSTLEIQRTEQGDSAMYLCASIGDRETDTQYFGPGTRLTVL.

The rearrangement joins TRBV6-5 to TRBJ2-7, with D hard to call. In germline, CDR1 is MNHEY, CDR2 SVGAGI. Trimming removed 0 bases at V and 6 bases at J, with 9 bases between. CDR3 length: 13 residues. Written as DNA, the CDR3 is TGTGCCAGCAGTTACTCCATAAACGCCGAGCAGTACTTC. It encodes CASSYSINAEQYF.

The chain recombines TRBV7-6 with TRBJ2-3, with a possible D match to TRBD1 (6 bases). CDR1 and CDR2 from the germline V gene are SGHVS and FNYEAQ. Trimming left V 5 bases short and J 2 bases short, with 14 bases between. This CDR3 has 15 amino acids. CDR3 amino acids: CASSITTGITDTQYF. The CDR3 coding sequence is TGTGCCAGCAGCATAACAACAGGGATCACAGATACGCAGTATTTT.

The CDR3 protein is CASTLNHGQGPQHF. CDR3 DNA: TGTGCCAGTACCCTTAACCACGGACAGGGGCCCCAGCATTTT. The rearrangement uses TRBV19 and TRBJ1-5; 8 bases line up with TRBD1. Trimming removed 7 bases from V and 9 bases from J; junction bases left unmatched: 11. There are 14 residues in the CDR3. From germline, CDR1 is LNHDA and CDR2 SQIVND (reference sequence). Together with reference TRBV19 and TRBJ1-5, the CDR3 gives the full variable domain: DGGITQSPKYLFRKEGQNVTLSCEQNLNHDAMYWYRQDPGQGLRLIYYSQIVNDFQKGDIAEGYSVSREKKESFPLTVTSAQKNPTAFYLCASTLNHGQGPQHFGDGTRLSIL.

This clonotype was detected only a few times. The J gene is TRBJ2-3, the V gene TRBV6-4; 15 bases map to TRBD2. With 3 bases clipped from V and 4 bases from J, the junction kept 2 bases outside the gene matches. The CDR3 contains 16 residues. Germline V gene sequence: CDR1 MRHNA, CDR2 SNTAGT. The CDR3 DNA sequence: TGTGCCAGCAGTGATGGACTAGCGGGGGGGCCAGATACGCAGTATTTT. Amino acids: CASSDGLAGGPDTQYF.

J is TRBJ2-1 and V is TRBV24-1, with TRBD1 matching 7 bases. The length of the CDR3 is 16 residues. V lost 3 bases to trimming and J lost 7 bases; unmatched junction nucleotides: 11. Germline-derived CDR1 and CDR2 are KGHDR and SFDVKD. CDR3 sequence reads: CATSDPTGQRYNEQFF. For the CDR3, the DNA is TGTGCCACCAGTGATCCTACGGGACAGCGCTATAATGAGCAGTTCTTC.

The DNA for the CDR3 is TGTGCCAGTAGTATAGGGACAGGATATGGGGACACTGAAGCTTTCTTT. This encodes CASSIGTGYGDTEAFF. The rearrangement links TRBV19 to TRBJ1-1, with 7 bases lining up with TRBD1. The CDR3 consists of 16 residues. Trimming cost V 1 base and J 3 bases; bases outside gene matches: 8. Germline CDR1 and CDR2: LNHDA and SQIVND (reference sequence).

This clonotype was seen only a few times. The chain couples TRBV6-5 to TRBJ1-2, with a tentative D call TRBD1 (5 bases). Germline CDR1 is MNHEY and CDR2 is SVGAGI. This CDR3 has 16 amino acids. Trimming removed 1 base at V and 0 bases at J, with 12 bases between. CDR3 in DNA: TGTGCCAGCAGTTACTTGCCTCGGGGCTCTAACTATGGCTACACCTTC. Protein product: CASSYLPRGSNYGYTF.

This chain's CDR3 is CASSQYDREGYGYTF. The CDR3 DNA reads TGTGCCAGCAGCCAATACGACAGGGAGGGCTATGGCTACACCTTC. The J gene is TRBJ1-2, the V gene TRBV14, with 7 bases identical to TRBD1. CDR1 SGHDN and CDR2 FVKESK come from the germline V gene. V lost 2 bases and J lost 4; bases outside the gene matches: 7. The CDR3 is 15 amino acids. Supplemented by reference TRBV14 and TRBJ1-2, the full variable domain reads EAGVTQFPSHSVIEKGQTVTLRCDPISGHDNLYWYRRVMGKEIKFLLHFVKESKQDESGMPNNRFLAERTGGTYSTLKVQPAELEDSGVYFCASSQYDREGYGYTFGSGTRLTVV.

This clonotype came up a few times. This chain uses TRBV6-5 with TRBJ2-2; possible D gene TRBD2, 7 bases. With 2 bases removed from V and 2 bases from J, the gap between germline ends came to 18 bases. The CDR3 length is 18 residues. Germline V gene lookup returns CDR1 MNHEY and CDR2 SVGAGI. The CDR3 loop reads CASSYPTRGGVNTGELFF. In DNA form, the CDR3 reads TGTGCCAGCAGTTACCCTACCCGAGGGGGGGTTAACACCGGGGAGCTGTTTTTT.

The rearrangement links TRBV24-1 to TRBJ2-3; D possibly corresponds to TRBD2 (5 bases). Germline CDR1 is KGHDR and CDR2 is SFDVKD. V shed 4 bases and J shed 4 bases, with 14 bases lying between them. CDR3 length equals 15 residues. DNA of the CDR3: TGTGCCACCAGTGACCCCACCCCCGGGGCAGATACGCAGTATTTT. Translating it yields CATSDPTPGADTQYF.

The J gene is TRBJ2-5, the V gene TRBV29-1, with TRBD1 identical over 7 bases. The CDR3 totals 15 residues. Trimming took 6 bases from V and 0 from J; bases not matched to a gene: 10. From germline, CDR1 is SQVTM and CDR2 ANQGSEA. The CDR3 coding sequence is TGCAGCGTCCACGAGGGACAGAGGTACCAAGAGACCCAGTACTTC. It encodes CSVHEGQRYQETQYF. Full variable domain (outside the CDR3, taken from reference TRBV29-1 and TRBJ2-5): SAVISQKPSRDICQRGTSLTIQCQVDSQVTMMFWYRQQPGQSLTLIATANQGSEATYESGFVIDKFPISRPNLTFSTLTVSNMSPEDSSIYLCSVHEGQRYQETQYFGPGTRLLVL.

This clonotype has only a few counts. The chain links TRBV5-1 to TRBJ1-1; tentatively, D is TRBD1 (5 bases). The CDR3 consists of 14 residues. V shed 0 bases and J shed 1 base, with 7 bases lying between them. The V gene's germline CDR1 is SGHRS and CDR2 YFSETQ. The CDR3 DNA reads TGCGCCAGCAGCTTGGTAGGGGCGAACACTGAAGCTTTCTTT. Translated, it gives CASSLVGANTEAFF.

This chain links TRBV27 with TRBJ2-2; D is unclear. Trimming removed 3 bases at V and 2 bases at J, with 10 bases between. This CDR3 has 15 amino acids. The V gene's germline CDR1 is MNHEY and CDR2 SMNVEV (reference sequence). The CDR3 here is CASSLVGTNTGELFF. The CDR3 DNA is TGTGCCAGCAGTTTGGTCGGAACCAACACCGGGGAGCTGTTTTTT.

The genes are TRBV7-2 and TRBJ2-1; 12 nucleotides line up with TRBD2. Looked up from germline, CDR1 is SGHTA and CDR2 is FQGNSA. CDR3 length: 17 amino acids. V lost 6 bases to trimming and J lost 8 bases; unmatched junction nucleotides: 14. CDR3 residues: CASSRQGRLAGGHEQFF. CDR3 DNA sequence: TGTGCCAGCAGTCGACAGGGTCGGCTAGCGGGGGGGCATGAGCAGTTCTTC.

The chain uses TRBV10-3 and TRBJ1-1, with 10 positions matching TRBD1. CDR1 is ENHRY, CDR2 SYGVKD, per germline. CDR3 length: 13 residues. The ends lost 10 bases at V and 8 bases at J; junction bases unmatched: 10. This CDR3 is CATHSWDRGEAFF. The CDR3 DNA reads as TGTGCCACCCACTCATGGGACAGGGGAGAAGCTTTCTTT.

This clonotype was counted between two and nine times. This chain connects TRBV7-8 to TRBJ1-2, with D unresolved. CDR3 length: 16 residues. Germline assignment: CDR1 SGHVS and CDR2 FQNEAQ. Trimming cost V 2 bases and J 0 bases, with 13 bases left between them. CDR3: CASSLNARLANYGYTF. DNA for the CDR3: TGTGCCAGCAGCTTAAATGCCCGACTCGCTAACTATGGCTACACCTTC.

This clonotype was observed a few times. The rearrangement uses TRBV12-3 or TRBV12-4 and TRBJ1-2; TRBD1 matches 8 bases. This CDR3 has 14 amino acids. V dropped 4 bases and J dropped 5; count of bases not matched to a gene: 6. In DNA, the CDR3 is TGTGCCAGCAGTTCTCAGGGGGCAGGGTATGGCTACACCTTC. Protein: CASSSQGAGYGYTF.

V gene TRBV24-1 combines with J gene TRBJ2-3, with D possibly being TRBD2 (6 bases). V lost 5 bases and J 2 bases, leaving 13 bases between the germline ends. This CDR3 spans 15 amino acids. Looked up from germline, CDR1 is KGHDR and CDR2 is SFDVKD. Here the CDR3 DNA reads TGTGCCACCAGTGGGGTTGGGGACTCCACAGATACGCAGTATTTT. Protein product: CATSGVGDSTDTQYF.